The 6 T cell receptor beta chains below were found in one sample sequenced in a study of shared clonotypes between healthy human individuals. The data were produced by immunoSEQ multiplex PCR, yet TCRdb's version contains in-frame clones alone and is incomplete. Among around 2.1 million clones, roughly 91% were seen once, and the ten largest hold more than 1.5%. CD45RO-negative cells were positively selected for CCR7, leaving out terminally differentiated effector memory CD45RA+ cells. Sequenced input: naive CD8+ T cells from PBMCs. The receptors come from a man aged 18 to 35 in good health. Some clones in this sample may be carry-over from other donors' samples.

A remark on this clone: The sample carries other DNA sequences with the same CDR3. The CDR3, as DNA: TGTGCCAGCAGGGGACTAGCGGCCGAGCAGTTCTTC. Amino acids: CASRGLAAEQFF. J is TRBJ2-1 and V is TRBV28, with 11 bases fitting TRBD2. Looked up from germline, CDR1 is MDHEN and CDR2 is SYDVKM. V was pared by 6 bases and J by 10 bases, with 2 bases of the junction left unmatched. CDR3 size: 12 residues.

V is TRBV28 and J is TRBJ2-7, with no clear D. The CDR3 has 14 residues. CDR1 is MDHEN and CDR2 is SYDVKM in the germline V gene. With 3 bases removed from V and 2 bases from J, the gap between germline ends came to 11 bases. The CDR3 nucleotides are TGTGCCAGCAGTTTCCGCCAGACCCCCTACGAGCAGTACTTC. Its protein product is CASSFRQTPYEQYF. Full variable domain (remainder filled in from reference TRBV28 and TRBJ2-7): DVKVTQSSRYLVKRTGEKVFLECVQDMDHENMFWYRQDPGLGLRLIYFSYDVKMKEKGDIPEGYSVSREKKERFSLILESASTNQTSMYLCASSFRQTPYEQYFGPGTRLTVT.

The chain recombines TRBV4-3 with TRBJ2-3; D is possibly TRBD2 (6 bases). V gave up 4 bases and J gave up 0 bases, with 17 bases separating them. In germline, CDR1 is LGHNA, CDR2 YSLEER. CDR3 size: 17 residues. In nucleotides, the CDR3 is TGCGCCAGCAGCCTAAATAGCGGACCAACTAGCACAGATACGCAGTATTTT. Amino acids: CASSLNSGPTSTDTQYF.

The CDR3 is CATQIHRDLVSKYF. CDR3 DNA sequence: TGTGCCACCCAGATTCACCGGGATCTGGTATCAAAGTACTTC. This sequence joins TRBV19 and TRBJ2-7; D is possibly TRBD2 (5 bases). The germline gives CDR1 LNHDA, CDR2 SQIVND (reference sequence). V was shortened by 10 bases and J by 11 bases, with 27 bases between the two germline ends. The CDR3 has 14 amino acids.

The chain joins TRBV28 to TRBJ1-5, with no clear D. Deletions cut 5 bases from V and 0 bases from J, with 14 bases between. The CDR3 sequence is 16 residues long. Germline CDR1 reads MDHEN; CDR2 reads SYDVKM. CDR3 DNA sequence: TGTGCCAGCAGTCCCAGGACCGTTAATAGCAATCAGCCCCAGCATTTT. Its translation: CASSPRTVNSNQPQHF.

The chain links TRBV27 to TRBJ1-1; tentative D call: TRBD1 (5 bases). V lost 0 bases and J 5 bases, leaving 13 bases between the germline ends. The CDR3 is 15 residues long. The V gene's germline CDR1 is MNHEY and CDR2 SMNVEV (reference sequence). The CDR3 coding sequence is TGTGCCAGCAGTTTATCCGGGGCGGGGGGTACTGAAGCTTTCTTT. It codes for CASSLSGAGGTEAFF.